This TCR beta chain was documented in a study of CD8 T cells in Susac syndrome. Study-level points and caveats: Acknowledgment was made by the study that its TCR sequencing and HLA analysis involved a relatively small number of individuals.

The sequenced target, TCR beta, came from blood CD8+ and CD4+ T cells. Treatment-naive patients with stable or active relapsing-remitting disease served as multiple sclerosis controls. Random-hexamer reverse transcription was applied to roughly 0.5 to 1 ug RNA. The CDR3 of TCR beta was amplified by immunoSEQ multiplex PCR across 54 Vbeta and 13 Jbeta. TCRdb re-derived calls from the immunoSEQ multiplex PCR reads in MiXCR, one entry per CDR3 protein. This table has roughly 150,000 distinct CDR3 sequences, 94% appearing once. CDR3 size: 17 residues. As to this clonotype: Its matching antigen is unknown.

Sequenced sample: CD8+ T cells from PBMCs. This chain uses TRBV21-1 with TRBJ1-1. TRBV21-1 is noted as a pseudogene. The receptor was derived from a human donor with multiple sclerosis. CDR3 in DNA: TGTGCCAGCAGCCCGAAGCGGCAGGGACTTCCGTGTAATGAAGCTTTCTTT. Protein: CASSPKRQGLPCNEAFF.